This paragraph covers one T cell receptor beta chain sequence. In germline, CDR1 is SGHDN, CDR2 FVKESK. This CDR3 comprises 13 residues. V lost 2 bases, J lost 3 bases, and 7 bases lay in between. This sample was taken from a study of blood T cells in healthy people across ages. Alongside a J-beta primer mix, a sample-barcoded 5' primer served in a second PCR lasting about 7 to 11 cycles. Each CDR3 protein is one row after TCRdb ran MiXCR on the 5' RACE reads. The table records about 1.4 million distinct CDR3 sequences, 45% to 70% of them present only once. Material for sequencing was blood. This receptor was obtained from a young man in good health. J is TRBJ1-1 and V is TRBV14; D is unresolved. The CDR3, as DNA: TGTGCCAGCAGCCAAACTAAGGACACTGAAGCTTTCTTT. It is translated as CASSQTKDTEAFF.